These 9 T cell receptor beta chains were all obtained from the same sample, sequenced in a study of cytomegalovirus exposure and HLA in healthy donors. TCRdb keeps only in-frame clones here, not all; method: immunoSEQ multiplex PCR. In the table there are about 190,000 clones, about 80% of which are singletons. The sample consisted of PBMCs. The receptor source for this set is a woman aged 18-30 years in good health and CMV-seropositive.

This clone has only one observation. The chain employs TRBV4-1 and TRBJ2-5, with 10 positions matching TRBD2. The junction had 16 bases not matched to a gene; V was cut back by 4 bases and J by 2 bases. The germline V gene has CDR1 MGHRA and CDR2 YSYEKL. The CDR3 runs to 19 residues. CDR3 sequence: CASSLKTLGASGGQETQYF. CDR3 DNA sequence: TGCGCCAGCAGCCTAAAAACACTGGGGGCTAGCGGGGGTCAAGAGACCCAGTACTTC.

The CDR3 bases are TGTGCCAGCAGGACGGACAGCTCCTATAATTCACCCCTCCACTTT. It encodes CASRTDSSYNSPLHF. V usage is TRBV6-5 and J usage is TRBJ1-6, with D possibly matching TRBD1 (6 bases). The ends were cut back, 6 bases at V and 0 bases at J, with 9 bases in the middle. The CDR3 loop spans 15 amino acids. Germline V lookup: CDR1 MNHEY, CDR2 SVGAGI.

V gene TRBV7-6 combines with J gene TRBJ1-1, with TRBD1 matching 7 bases. Trimming removed 6 bases from V and 5 bases from J; junction bases left unmatched: 9. This CDR3 has 14 amino acids. Germline assignment: CDR1 SGHVS and CDR2 FNYEAQ. The CDR3 loop is CASSFTGERTEAFF. DNA for the CDR3: TGTGCCAGCAGTTTTACAGGGGAGAGGACTGAAGCTTTCTTT.

The gene calls are TRBV29-1 and TRBJ2-1, with 8 bases that match TRBD2. The CDR3 extends over 12 amino acids. CDR1 SQVTM and CDR2 ANQGSEA come from the germline V gene. V trimming: 5 bases; J trimming: 9 bases; junction bases outside the gene matches: 6. CDR3 protein: CSVPGGPSEQFF. As DNA, the CDR3 is TGCAGCGTTCCGGGGGGGCCCAGTGAGCAGTTCTTC.

The V call is TRBV7-9, the J call TRBJ1-5, with D maybe TRBD1 (6 bases). Germline CDR1 is SEHNR and CDR2 is FQNEAQ (reference sequence). V was shortened by 5 bases and J by 1 base, with 12 bases between the two germline ends. This CDR3 has 15 residues. The CDR3 DNA sequence: TGTGCCAGCAGCCCCAGGGGTGGAAGCAATCAGCCCCAGCATTTT. It yields the protein CASSPRGGSNQPQHF.

The J gene is TRBJ1-1, the V gene TRBV5-1, with D hard to call. Trimming removed 4 bases at V and 4 bases at J, with 11 bases between. This CDR3 has 13 amino acids. Germline lookup yields CDR1 SGHRS and CDR2 YFSETQ. The CDR3 nucleotides are TGCGCCAGCAGCGAACCGGGAGCCACTGAAGCTTTCTTT. Translated: CASSEPGATEAFF.

The chain recombines TRBV5-6 with TRBJ1-2, with TRBD1 matching over 7 bases. CDR3 length equals 13 residues. Per germline, CDR1 SGHDT and CDR2 YYEEEE. V was pared by 5 bases and J by 5 bases, with 6 bases of the junction left unmatched. In DNA form, the CDR3 reads TGTGCCAGCAGGGGCAGGGGGAATTATGGCTACACCTTC. It specifies CASRGRGNYGYTF.

The gene calls are TRBV20-1 and TRBJ2-3; the match to TRBD2 covers 8 bases. The CDR3 runs 11 residues. The V and J ends lost 5 bases and 8 bases, in that order; junction bases with no gene match: 3. Germline lookup yields CDR1 DFQATT and CDR2 SNEGSKA (reference sequence). DNA of the CDR3: TGCAGTGCTGGCGGGGGGAGTACGCAGTATTTT. It specifies CSAGGGSTQYF.

The chain carries TRBV6-1 and TRBJ2-2; D remains unclear. V dropped 4 bases and J dropped 0 bases, with 6 bases sitting between them. The CDR3 is 14 amino acids. Germline V gene sequence: CDR1 MNHNS, CDR2 SASEGT. The CDR3 here is CASSVESNTGELFF. Written as DNA, the CDR3 is TGTGCCAGCAGTGTTGAGTCGAACACCGGGGAGCTGTTTTTT.